This passage covers 26 T cell receptor beta chains from one sample sequenced in a study of human T cells and chemical hapten exposure. The sample's time point: patch test 1, 2 weeks after DPC sensitization. Treatment specified: therapeutic diphenylcyclopropenone sensitization with weekly scalp DPC. TCRdb independently ran MiXCR on the RACE reads; one entry per CDR3 protein. The data contain 150,000 to 200,000 distinct CDR3 sequences, roughly 15% of them seen just once; the ten biggest clones take up 1.5% to 2%. Specimen: whole blood, collected in connection with sensitization to the hapten diphenylcyclopropenone (DPC). These receptors were collected from a woman in her twenties or thirties with alopecia areata. Some clones in this sample may be carry-over from other donors' samples.

This chain links TRBV9 with TRBJ1-1, with TRBD1 matching 7 bases. The CDR3 consists of 14 residues. Trimming at V came to 4 bases and at J to 3 bases, leaving 6 bases not matched to a gene. Germline CDR1 and CDR2: SGDLS and YYNGEE. CDR3 sequence: CASSTGQEDTEAFF. The DNA for the CDR3 is TGTGCCAGCAGCACCGGACAGGAGGACACTGAAGCTTTCTTT.

The chain has TRBV20-1 and TRBJ2-5, with unresolved D. This CDR3 has 12 residues. From germline, CDR1 is DFQATT and CDR2 SNEGSKA (reference sequence). The V end was cut by 6 bases, the J end by 2 bases, with 10 bases between. CDR3 amino acids: CSAGPIQETQYF. The CDR3 DNA follows: TGCAGTGCGGGTCCCATACAAGAGACCCAGTACTTC.

This chain links TRBV5-1 with TRBJ1-1; 7 bases match TRBD1. CDR1 SGHRS and CDR2 YFSETQ come from the germline V gene. V shed 4 bases, J shed 1 base, and the junction held 7 bases outside the gene matches. This CDR3 has 15 residues. The CDR3 sequence: CASSTSTGPNTEAFF. The CDR3 bases are TGCGCCAGCAGCACATCGACAGGGCCGAACACTGAAGCTTTCTTT.

This clonotype was recorded at least ten times. The rearrangement uses TRBV5-4 and TRBJ1-2, with D maybe TRBD1 (5 bases). The germline CDR1 and CDR2 sequences are SGHNT and YYREEE (reference sequence). V was clipped by 1 base and J by 1 base, with 8 bases between them. The CDR3 is 14 residues long. The CDR3 DNA reads TGTGCCAGCAGCTTGATGGGGGTTAACTATGGCTACACCTTC. Translated: CASSLMGVNYGYTF.

This clonotype was recorded at least ten times. The chain carries TRBV9 and TRBJ2-5; a possible D gene is TRBD2 (6 bases). The CDR3 is 13 amino acids. Germline-derived CDR1 and CDR2 are SGDLS and YYNGEE. Trimming stripped 4 bases from V and 3 bases from J, with 10 bases between. For the CDR3, the DNA is TGTGCCAGCAGCAGGGACTTCAAAGAGACCCAGTACTTC. Encoded protein: CASSRDFKETQYF.

This clonotype was seen a few times. V gene TRBV28 combines with J gene TRBJ2-6; the D is unclear. V gave up 6 bases and J gave up 0 bases, with 3 bases separating them. CDR1 and CDR2 from the germline V gene are MDHEN and SYDVKM. This CDR3 has 13 amino acids. In nucleotides, the CDR3 is TGTGCCAGCAGAAGCTCTGGGGCCAACGTCCTGACTTTC. Its translation: CASRSSGANVLTF.

This clonotype was observed a single time. J is TRBJ2-4 and V is TRBV5-1; the D is unclear. Per germline, CDR1 SGHRS and CDR2 YFSETQ. The V end lost 4 bases, the J end lost 0 bases, and 20 bases lay between the germline ends. The CDR3 runs to 18 residues. CDR3 in DNA: TGCGCCAGCAGCCAAATACCTTCTGCCTCCTTAGCCAAAAACATTCAGTACTTC. Protein sequence: CASSQIPSASLAKNIQYF.

This chain uses TRBV6-1 with TRBJ2-1; D unresolved. This CDR3 is built from 13 residues. The V and J ends lost 4 bases and 5 bases respectively, with 9 bases between them. Per the germline V gene, CDR1 is MNHNS and CDR2 is SASEGT. Written as DNA, the CDR3 is TGTGCCAGCAGTGCGGTCCGAGACAATGAGCAGTTCTTC. It is translated as CASSAVRDNEQFF.

This clonotype was observed at least ten times. The rearrangement uses TRBV29-1 and TRBJ1-1, with a weak D call TRBD1 (5 bases). Looked up from germline, CDR1 is SQVTM and CDR2 is ANQGSEA. The CDR3 spans 14 residues. Between the trimmed V and J ends, which lost 3 bases and 4 bases, there was a span of 15 bases. The CDR3 bases are TGCAGCGTTGAGGTGGCAGGGAGAGCCACTGAAGCTTTCTTT. It encodes CSVEVAGRATEAFF.

This clonotype was found many times. The chain uses TRBV4-1 and TRBJ2-5; a possible D gene is TRBD2 (6 bases). Trimming left V 4 bases short and J 5 bases short, with 17 bases between. Per germline, CDR1 MGHRA and CDR2 YSYEKL. This CDR3 contains 15 residues. In nucleotides, the CDR3 is TGCGCCAGCAGCCCGGGACTGCAAGTCGGCGAGACCCAGTACTTC. This codes for CASSPGLQVGETQYF.

This chain uses TRBV9 with TRBJ2-3; D is perhaps TRBD1 (6 bases). The length of the CDR3 is 16 residues. Germline CDR1 is SGDLS and CDR2 is YYNGEE. V lost 0 bases and J 1 base, leaving 12 bases between the germline ends. The CDR3 protein is CASSVAGQRGTDTQYF. The CDR3 bases are TGTGCCAGCAGCGTAGCTGGACAGCGAGGCACAGATACGCAGTATTTT.

In its sample, this clonotype was seen a few times. The chain couples TRBV7-8 to TRBJ2-5; D unclear. The CDR3 has 17 residues. Trimming took 0 bases from V and 5 from J, leaving 19 bases between them. From germline, CDR1 is SGHVS and CDR2 FQNEAQ. DNA for the CDR3: TGTGCCAGCAGCTTAGCAAGGAGTCCGGTACGGTGGGAGACCCAGTACTTC. It codes for CASSLARSPVRWETQYF.

This clonotype was detected only a few times. The chain has TRBV6-6 and TRBJ2-3; possibly TRBD2 for D (7 bases). The CDR3 is made up of 15 amino acids. Germline CDR1 is MNHNY and CDR2 is SVGAGI (reference sequence). V was pared by 7 bases and J by 2 bases, with 16 bases between. The CDR3 sequence: CASTPGGGNTDTQYF. CDR3 bases: TGTGCCAGCACTCCTGGGGGGGGCAACACAGATACGCAGTATTTT.

The rearrangement joins TRBV29-1 to TRBJ2-2; D might be TRBD2 (5 bases). CDR3 length equals 15 residues. The V gene's germline CDR1 is SQVTM and CDR2 ANQGSEA. V shed 4 bases and J shed 5 bases, with 17 bases lying between them. CDR3 DNA sequence: TGCAGCGTTGGGTCGAAGGACGGGAAGACCGGGGAGCTGTTTTTT. Amino acid sequence: CSVGSKDGKTGELFF.

There are a few counts of this clonotype. The chain recombines TRBV21-1 with TRBJ2-7. TRBV21-1 is deemed a pseudogene. The CDR3 length is 11 residues. The CDR3 DNA reads TGTGCCAGCAGCCAAACAAACGGGCAGTACTTC. It is translated as CASSQTNGQYF.

The V and J genes are TRBV11-1 and TRBJ2-2; D may match TRBD1 or TRBD2 (6 bases each). Trimming removed 7 bases at V and 1 base at J, with 13 bases between. The germline V gene encodes CDR1 SGHAT and CDR2 FQDESV (reference sequence). The CDR3 is 15 amino acids. The CDR3 DNA reads as TGTGCCAGCAAGGGGGGACCGCTGAACACCGGGGAGCTGTTTTTT. It codes for CASKGGPLNTGELFF. Supplemented by reference TRBV11-1 and TRBJ2-2, the full variable domain reads EAEVAQSPRYKITEKSQAVAFWCDPISGHATLYWYRQILGQGPELLVQFQDESVVDDSQLPKDRFSAERLKGVDSTLKIQPAELGDSAMYLCASKGGPLNTGELFFGEGSRLTVL.

This clonotype was seen a handful of times. The chain has TRBV18 and TRBJ2-1, with TRBD1 matching over 7 bases. Losses at the gene ends were 3 bases for V and 9 bases for J; bases not matched to a gene: 2. The CDR3 is 12 amino acids. Germline V CDR1 and CDR2: KGHSH, LQKENI. CDR3 in amino acids: CASSPSGGEQFF. The CDR3 region has the DNA TGTGCCAGCTCACCGTCAGGGGGTGAGCAGTTCTTC.

The chain couples TRBV7-9 to TRBJ1-5; possibly TRBD1 for D (6 bases). The length of the CDR3 is 14 residues. Germline CDR1 reads SEHNR; CDR2 reads FQNEAQ (reference sequence). V was shortened by 3 bases and J by 4 bases, with 10 bases between the two germline ends. Here the CDR3 reads CASSFLGGNQPQHF. DNA for the CDR3: TGTGCCAGCAGCTTTTTAGGGGGGAATCAGCCCCAGCATTTT.

The chain employs TRBV4-3 and TRBJ2-7; 10 nucleotides align to TRBD1. This CDR3 has 14 amino acids. The V segment lost 4 bases and the J segment 2 bases; nucleotides outside the gene matches: 2. Germline lookup yields CDR1 LGHNA and CDR2 YSLEER. CDR3 in DNA: TGCGCCAGCAGCCCGGACAGGGGGGCCTACGAGCAGTACTTC. It translates to CASSPDRGAYEQYF.

The chain's CDR3 is CASSLAWGNDNSPLHF. The CDR3 bases are TGCGCCAGCAGCTTGGCCTGGGGAAATGATAATTCACCCCTCCACTTT. The chain joins TRBV5-1 to TRBJ1-6, with D unclear. V lost 0 bases and J 5 bases, leaving 12 bases between the germline ends. The CDR3 runs to 16 residues. Germline V gives CDR1 SGHRS, CDR2 YFSETQ. The variable domain in full, completed from reference TRBV5-1 and TRBJ1-6, reads KAGVTQTPRYLIKTRGQQVTLSCSPISGHRSVSWYQQTPGQGLQFLFEYFSETQRNKGNFPGRFSGRQFSNSRSEMNVSTLELGDSALYLCASSLAWGNDNSPLHFGNGTRLTVT.

The rearrangement joins TRBV6-5 to TRBJ2-7, with TRBD2 as a possible D gene (6 bases). In germline, CDR1 is MNHEY, CDR2 SVGAGI. The CDR3 sequence is 14 residues long. Deletions cut 5 bases from V and 1 base from J, with 12 bases between. The CDR3 protein is CASSDIGGSYEQYF. CDR3 in DNA: TGTGCCAGCAGTGACATCGGAGGGTCCTACGAGCAGTACTTC.

Judged by abundance, this clonotype is medium-sized. The CDR3 DNA follows: TGCAGCGTTTCGTTTGCTGGGCTGCAGAACACTGAAGCTTTCTTT. The encoded protein is CSVSFAGLQNTEAFF. The chain has TRBV29-1 and TRBJ1-1, with D unresolved. V shed 5 bases and J shed 1 base, with 17 bases lying between them. The CDR3 is 15 residues long. Germline V CDR1 and CDR2: SQVTM, ANQGSEA.

This chain uses TRBV21-1 with TRBJ2-7. TRBV21-1 is noted as a pseudogene. The CDR3 is 13 amino acids. The CDR3 nucleotides read TGTGCCAGCAGCAAAGGGACGGTCTACGAGCAGTACTTC. The encoded protein is CASSKGTVYEQYF.

This clonotype was seen only a few times. The chain is built from TRBV14 and TRBJ1-4, with unresolved D. CDR3 length: 17 amino acids. With 3 bases removed from V and 0 bases from J, the gap between germline ends came to 14 bases. Germline V gene data show CDR1 as SGHDN and CDR2 as FVKESK. The chain's CDR3 is CASSHPDGIATNEKLFF. DNA of the CDR3: TGTGCCAGCAGCCACCCGGACGGAATTGCAACTAATGAAAAACTGTTTTTT.

This chain uses TRBV11-2 with TRBJ2-2; D is ambiguous. Germline V lookup: CDR1 SGHAT, CDR2 FQNNGV. Trimming pared 0 bases from V and 6 bases from J, leaving 5 bases between. The CDR3 consists of 13 residues. The CDR3: CASSLDRAGELFF. The CDR3 nucleotides are TGTGCCAGCAGCTTAGATAGGGCCGGGGAGCTGTTTTTT.

The rearrangement links TRBV11-3 to TRBJ2-2; 9 positions match TRBD1. CDR3 length: 15 residues. Losses at the gene ends were 5 bases for V and 6 bases for J; bases not matched to a gene: 7. Germline CDR1 SGHNT, CDR2 YENEEA. The CDR3 reads CASSRRGTGPGELFF. CDR3 coding DNA: TGTGCCAGCAGCCGCCGCGGGACAGGGCCCGGGGAGCTGTTTTTT.